Sequencing of this T cell receptor (beta chain) was carried out in a study of Graves' ophthalmopathy and Graves' hyperthyroidism. This clonotype was picked up many times. What it recognizes is unknown. The V and J ends lost 0 bases and 7 bases respectively, with 16 bases between them. Per germline, CDR1 MNHEY and CDR2 SVGAGI. The CDR3 has 15 amino acids. Study outcomes and limitations: For predicting ophthalmopathy progression, the model had more than 60% sensitivity and nearly 75% specificity.

Hyperthyroidism was classified as stable if no ophthalmopathy occurred within 18 months of follow-up. The diagnosis was founded upon clinical symptoms, serum thyroxine, TRAb, thyroid ultrasound and orbital computed tomography. The PBMC fraction was derived from less than 11 ml of fresh peripheral blood. The study amplified TCR beta CDR3 regions using RNA transcripts. Second-round multiplex PCR came after a first-round RT-PCR that employed HTBI primers. TCRdb reprocessed the multiplex PCR reads via MiXCR and lists one record per CDR3 protein. Of 620,000 or so distinct CDR3 sequences listed, approximately 22% are singletons.

The sample taken for sequencing was peripheral blood. This clonotype was obtained from a woman younger than 30 with stable Graves' hyperthyroidism. Some clones in this sample may be carry-over from other donors' samples. This chain links TRBV6-5 with TRBJ2-7, with a possible D match to TRBD2 (5 bases). CDR3 coding DNA: TGTGCCAGCAGTTACTCGACGGCGGGTGGCTGGGAGCAGTACTTC. It translates to CASSYSTAGGWEQYF.